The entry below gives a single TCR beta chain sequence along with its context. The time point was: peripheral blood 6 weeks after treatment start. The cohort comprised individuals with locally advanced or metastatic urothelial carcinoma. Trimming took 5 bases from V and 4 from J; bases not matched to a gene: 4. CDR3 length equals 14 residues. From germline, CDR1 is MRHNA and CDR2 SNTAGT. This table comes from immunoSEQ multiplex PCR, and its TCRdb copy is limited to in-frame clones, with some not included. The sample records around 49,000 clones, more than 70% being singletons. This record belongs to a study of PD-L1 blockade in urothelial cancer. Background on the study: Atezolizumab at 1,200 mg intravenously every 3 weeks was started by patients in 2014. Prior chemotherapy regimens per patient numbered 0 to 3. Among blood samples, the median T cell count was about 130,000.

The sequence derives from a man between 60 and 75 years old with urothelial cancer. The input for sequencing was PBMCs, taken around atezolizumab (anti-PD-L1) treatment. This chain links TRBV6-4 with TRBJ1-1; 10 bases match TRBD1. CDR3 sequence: CASSPGQGTTEAFF. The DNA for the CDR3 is TGTGCCAGCAGTCCGGGACAGGGGACCACTGAAGCTTTCTTT.